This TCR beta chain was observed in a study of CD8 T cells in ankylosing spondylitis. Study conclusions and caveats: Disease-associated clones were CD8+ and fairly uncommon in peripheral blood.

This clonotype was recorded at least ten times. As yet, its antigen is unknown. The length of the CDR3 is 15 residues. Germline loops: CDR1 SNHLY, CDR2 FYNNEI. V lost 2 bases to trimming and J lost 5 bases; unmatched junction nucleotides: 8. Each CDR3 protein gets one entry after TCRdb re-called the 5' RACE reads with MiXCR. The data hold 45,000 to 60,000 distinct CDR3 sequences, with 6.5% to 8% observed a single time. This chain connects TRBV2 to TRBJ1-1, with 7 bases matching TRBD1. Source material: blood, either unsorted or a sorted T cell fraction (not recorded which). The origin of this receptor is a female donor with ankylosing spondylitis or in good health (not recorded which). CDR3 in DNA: TGTGCCAGCAGTGAACTCCAGGGGGGGGGGACTGAAGCTTTCTTT. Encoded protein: CASSELQGGGTEAFF.